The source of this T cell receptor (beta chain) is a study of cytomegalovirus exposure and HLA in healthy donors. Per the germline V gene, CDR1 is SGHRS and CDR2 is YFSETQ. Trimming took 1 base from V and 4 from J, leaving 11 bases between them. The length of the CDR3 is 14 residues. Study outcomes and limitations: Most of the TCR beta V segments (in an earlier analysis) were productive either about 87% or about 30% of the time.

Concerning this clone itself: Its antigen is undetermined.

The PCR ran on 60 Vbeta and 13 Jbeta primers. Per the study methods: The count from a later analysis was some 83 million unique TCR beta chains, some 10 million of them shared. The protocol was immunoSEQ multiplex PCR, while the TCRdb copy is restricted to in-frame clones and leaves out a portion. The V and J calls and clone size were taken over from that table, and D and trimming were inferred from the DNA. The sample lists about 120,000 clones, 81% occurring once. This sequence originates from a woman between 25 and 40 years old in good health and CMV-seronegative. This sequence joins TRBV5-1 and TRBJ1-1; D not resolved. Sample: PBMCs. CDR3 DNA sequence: TGCGCCAGCAGCTTGAAGGACTGGGGCACTGAAGCTTTCTTT. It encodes CASSLKDWGTEAFF.